This T cell receptor (beta chain) appears in the sequencing data of a study of regulatory and conventional T cells in RAG deficiency. Data came from immunoSEQ multiplex PCR; TCRdb stores just in-frame clones and leaves some out. The sample lists approximately 35,000 clones; roughly 76% were seen once. Germline lookup yields CDR1 LNHDA and CDR2 SQIVND (reference sequence). The V end was cut by 1 base, the J end by 3 bases, with 7 bases between. This CDR3 is built from 13 residues. This clone appeared a single time. Its matching antigen is unknown. Blood CD4+ CD25-low CD127-high conventional T cells supplied the genomic DNA template. Points from the study as a whole: Control T-cell subsets had markedly higher Shannon entropy and lower Simpson indices than RAG-deficient patients. Patient subsets had shorter CDR3s; Omenn Treg-Tconv overlap exceeded 80%. Other subsets showed around 9.4-fold reductions, but Treg unique TCR beta sequences fell roughly 97-fold in these patients.

These records were also assigned to another study, of regulatory T cells. This second report adds: The primer mix had 52 TRBV and 13 TRBJ primers.

J is TRBJ2-7 and V is TRBV19; weak D call: TRBD1 (6 bases). This clonotype was sampled from a human donor in good health. The sample was CD4+ effector T cells sorted from blood. The DNA of the CDR3 is TGTGCCAGTAGTATAGCACAGGGCTACGAGCAGTACTTC. Translating it yields CASSIAQGYEQYF.